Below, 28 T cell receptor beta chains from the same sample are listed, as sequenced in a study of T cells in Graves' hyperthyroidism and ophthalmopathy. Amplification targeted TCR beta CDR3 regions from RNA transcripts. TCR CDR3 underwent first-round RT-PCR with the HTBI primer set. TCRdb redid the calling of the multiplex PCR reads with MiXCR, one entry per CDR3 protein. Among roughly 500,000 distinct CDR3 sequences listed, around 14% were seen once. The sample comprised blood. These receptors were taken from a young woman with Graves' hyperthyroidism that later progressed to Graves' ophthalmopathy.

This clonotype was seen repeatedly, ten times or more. CDR3 in amino acids: CASSLFEDRQPQHF. In DNA, the CDR3 is TGTGCCAGCAGTTTATTCGAGGACAGACAGCCCCAGCATTTT. The chain has TRBV12-3 or TRBV12-4 and TRBJ1-5, with a weak D call TRBD1 (6 bases). This CDR3 contains 14 residues. Trimming stripped 2 bases from V and 7 bases from J, with 12 bases between.

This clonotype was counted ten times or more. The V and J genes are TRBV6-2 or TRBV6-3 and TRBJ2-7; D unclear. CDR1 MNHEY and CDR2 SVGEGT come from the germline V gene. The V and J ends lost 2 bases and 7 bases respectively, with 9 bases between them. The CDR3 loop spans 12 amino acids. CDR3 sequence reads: CASSYGYGEQYF. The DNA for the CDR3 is TGTGCCAGCAGTTACGGTTACGGAGAGCAGTACTTC.

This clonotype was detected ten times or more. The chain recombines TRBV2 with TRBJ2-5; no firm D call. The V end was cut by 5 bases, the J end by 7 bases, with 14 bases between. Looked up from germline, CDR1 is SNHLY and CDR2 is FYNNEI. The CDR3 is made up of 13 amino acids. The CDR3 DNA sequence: TGTGCCAGCAGTTATCTCTCCTCCGGGACCCAGTACTTC. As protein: CASSYLSSGTQYF.

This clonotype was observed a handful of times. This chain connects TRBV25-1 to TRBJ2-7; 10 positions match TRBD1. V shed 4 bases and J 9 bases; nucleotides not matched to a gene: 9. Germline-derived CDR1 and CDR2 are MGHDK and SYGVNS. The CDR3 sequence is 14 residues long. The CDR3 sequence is CASSATGQGSGQYF. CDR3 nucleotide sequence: TGTGCCAGCAGTGCCACGGGACAGGGGTCGGGGCAGTACTTC.

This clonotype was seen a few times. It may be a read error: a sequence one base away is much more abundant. CDR3 sequence: CSASDGQGRPGELFF. CDR3 sequence (DNA): TGCAGTGCTAGTGATGGACAGGGCCGCCCCGGGGAGCTGTTTTTT. The chain uses TRBV20-1 and TRBJ2-2; 8 nucleotides line up with TRBD1. CDR1 is DFQATT, CDR2 SNEGSKA, per germline (reference sequence). V was clipped by 3 bases and J by 6 bases; unmatched bases: 9. The CDR3 covers 15 residues.

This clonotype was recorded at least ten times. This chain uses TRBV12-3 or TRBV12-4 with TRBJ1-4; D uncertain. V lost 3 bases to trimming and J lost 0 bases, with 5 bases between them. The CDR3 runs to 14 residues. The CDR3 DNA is TGTGCCAGCAGTTTCCAGGCAACTAATGAAAAACTGTTTTTT. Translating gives CASSFQATNEKLFF.

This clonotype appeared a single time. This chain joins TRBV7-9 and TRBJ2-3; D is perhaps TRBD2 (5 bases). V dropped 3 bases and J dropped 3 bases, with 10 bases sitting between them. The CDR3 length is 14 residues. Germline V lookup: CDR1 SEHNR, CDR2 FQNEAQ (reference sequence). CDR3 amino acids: CASSFSRRTDTQYF. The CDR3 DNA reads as TGTGCCAGCAGCTTTTCCCGGAGGACAGATACGCAGTATTTT.

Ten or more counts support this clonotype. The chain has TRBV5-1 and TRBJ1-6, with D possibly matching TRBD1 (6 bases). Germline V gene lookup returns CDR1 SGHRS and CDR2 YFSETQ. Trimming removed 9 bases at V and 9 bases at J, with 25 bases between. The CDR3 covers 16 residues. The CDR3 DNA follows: TGCGCCACCTTGACACCACCGGGACAATGGGGTTCACCCCTCCACTTT. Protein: CATLTPPGQWGSPLHF.

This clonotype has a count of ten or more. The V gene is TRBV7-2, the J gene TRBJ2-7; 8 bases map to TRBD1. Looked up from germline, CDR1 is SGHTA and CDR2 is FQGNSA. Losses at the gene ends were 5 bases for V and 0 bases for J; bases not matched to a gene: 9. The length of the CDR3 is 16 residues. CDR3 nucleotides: TGTGCCAGCAGCCCCACCTTGGGACAGGCCTCCTACGAGCAGTACTTC. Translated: CASSPTLGQASYEQYF. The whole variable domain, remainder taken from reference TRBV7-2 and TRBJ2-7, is GAGVSQSPSNKVTEKGKDVELRCDPISGHTALYWYRQSLGQGLEFLIYFQGNSAPDKSGLPSDRFSAERTGGSVSTLTIQRTQQEDSAVYLCASSPTLGQASYEQYFGPGTRLTVT.

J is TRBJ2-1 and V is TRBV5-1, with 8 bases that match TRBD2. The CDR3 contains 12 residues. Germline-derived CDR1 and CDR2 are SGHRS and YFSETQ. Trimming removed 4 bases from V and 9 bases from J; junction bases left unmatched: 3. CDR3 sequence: CASSASGSEQFF. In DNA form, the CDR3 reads TGCGCCAGCAGCGCCAGCGGGAGTGAGCAGTTCTTC.

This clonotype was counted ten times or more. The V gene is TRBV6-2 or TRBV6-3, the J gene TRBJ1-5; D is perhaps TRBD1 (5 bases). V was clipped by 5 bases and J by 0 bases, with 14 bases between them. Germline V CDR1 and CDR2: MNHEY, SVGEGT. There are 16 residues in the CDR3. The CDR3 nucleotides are TGTGCCAGCAGTAGCCGACCCAGGGCTAGCAATCAGCCCCAGCATTTT. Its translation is CASSSRPRASNQPQHF.

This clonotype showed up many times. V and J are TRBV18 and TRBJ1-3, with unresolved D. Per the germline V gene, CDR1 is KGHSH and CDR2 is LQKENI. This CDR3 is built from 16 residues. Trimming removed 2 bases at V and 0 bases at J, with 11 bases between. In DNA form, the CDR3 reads TGTGCCAGCTCACCAAATGCGGGGAGCTCTGGAAACACCATATATTTT. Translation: CASSPNAGSSGNTIYF.

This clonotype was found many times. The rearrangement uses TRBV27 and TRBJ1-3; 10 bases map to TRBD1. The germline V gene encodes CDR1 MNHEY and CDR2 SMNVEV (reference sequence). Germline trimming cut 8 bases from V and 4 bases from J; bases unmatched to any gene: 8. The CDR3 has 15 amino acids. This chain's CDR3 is CASGRGQGEGNTIYF. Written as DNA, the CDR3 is TGTGCCAGCGGGCGTGGACAGGGGGAGGGAAACACCATATATTTT.

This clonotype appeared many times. This chain's CDR3 is CAISESTAHNEQFF. CDR3 sequence (DNA): TGTGCCATCAGTGAGTCAACAGCTCACAATGAGCAGTTCTTC. The rearrangement joins TRBV10-3 to TRBJ2-1; no definite D call. Trimming left V 0 bases short and J 5 bases short, with 8 bases between. The germline gives CDR1 ENHRY, CDR2 SYGVKD. CDR3 length: 14 residues.

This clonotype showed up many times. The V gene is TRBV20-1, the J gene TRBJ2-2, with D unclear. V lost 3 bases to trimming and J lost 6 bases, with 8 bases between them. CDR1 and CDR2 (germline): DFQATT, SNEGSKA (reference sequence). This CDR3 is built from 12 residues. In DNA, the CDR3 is TGCAGTGCTAGGGGGTGGGCCGGGGAGCTGTTTTTT. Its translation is CSARGWAGELFF.

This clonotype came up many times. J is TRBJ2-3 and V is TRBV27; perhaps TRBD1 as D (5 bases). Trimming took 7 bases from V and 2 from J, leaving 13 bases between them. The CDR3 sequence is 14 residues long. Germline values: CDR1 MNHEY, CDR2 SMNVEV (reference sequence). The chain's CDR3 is CASIMSRDTDTQYF. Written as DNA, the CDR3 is TGTGCCAGCATCATGTCCAGGGACACAGATACGCAGTATTTT.

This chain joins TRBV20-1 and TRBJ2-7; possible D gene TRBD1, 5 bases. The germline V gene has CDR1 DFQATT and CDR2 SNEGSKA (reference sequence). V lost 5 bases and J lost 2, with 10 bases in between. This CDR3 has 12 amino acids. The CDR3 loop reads CSASDSTYEQYF. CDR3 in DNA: TGCAGTGCTTCCGACAGTACCTACGAGCAGTACTTC.

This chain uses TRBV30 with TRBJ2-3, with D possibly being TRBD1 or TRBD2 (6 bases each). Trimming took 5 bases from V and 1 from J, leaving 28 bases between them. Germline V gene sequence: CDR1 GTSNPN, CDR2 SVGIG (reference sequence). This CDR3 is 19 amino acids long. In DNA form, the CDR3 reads TGTGCCTGGGGGCCTGGGACATTCACCGGAGGGCCGCGCACAGATACGCAGTATTTT. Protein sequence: CAWGPGTFTGGPRTDTQYF.

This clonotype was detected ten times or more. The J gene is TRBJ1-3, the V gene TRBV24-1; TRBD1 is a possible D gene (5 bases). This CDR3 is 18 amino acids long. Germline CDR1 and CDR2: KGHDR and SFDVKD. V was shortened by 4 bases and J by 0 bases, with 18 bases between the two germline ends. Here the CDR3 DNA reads TGTGCCACCAGTGAGATCCGGGACCTCTCCGTCTCTGGAAACACCATATATTTT. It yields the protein CATSEIRDLSVSGNTIYF.

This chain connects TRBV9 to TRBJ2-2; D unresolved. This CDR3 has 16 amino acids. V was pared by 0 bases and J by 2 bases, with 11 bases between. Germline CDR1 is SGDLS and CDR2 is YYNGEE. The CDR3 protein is CASSVVEDVNTGELFF. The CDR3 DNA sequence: TGTGCCAGCAGCGTAGTTGAAGATGTAAACACCGGGGAGCTGTTTTTT.

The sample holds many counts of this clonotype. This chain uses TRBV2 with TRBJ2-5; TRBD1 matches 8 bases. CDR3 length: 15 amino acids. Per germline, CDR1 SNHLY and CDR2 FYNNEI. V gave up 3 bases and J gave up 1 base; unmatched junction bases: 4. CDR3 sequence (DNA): TGTGCCAGCAGTGATGACAGGGGCTTCCAAGAGACCCAGTACTTC. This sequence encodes CASSDDRGFQETQYF.

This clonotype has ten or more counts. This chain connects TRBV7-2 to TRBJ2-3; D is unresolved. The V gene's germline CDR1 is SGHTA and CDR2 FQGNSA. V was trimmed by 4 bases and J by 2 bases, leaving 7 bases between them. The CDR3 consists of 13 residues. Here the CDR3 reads CASSSRATDTQYF. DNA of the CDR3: TGTGCCAGCAGCTCCCGGGCCACAGATACGCAGTATTTT.

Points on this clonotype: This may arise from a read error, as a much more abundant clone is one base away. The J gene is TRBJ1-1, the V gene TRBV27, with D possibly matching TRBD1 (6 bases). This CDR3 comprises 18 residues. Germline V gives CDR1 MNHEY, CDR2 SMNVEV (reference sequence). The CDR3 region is CASSPTLAPGTPNTEALF. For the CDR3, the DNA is TGTGCCAGCAGTCCGACCCTCGCCCCCGGGACACCGAACACTGAAGCTCTCTTT.

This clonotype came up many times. CDR3 bases: TGTGCCAGCAGCTCAGGACTCAACACCTACGAGCAGTACTTC. Residues: CASSSGLNTYEQYF. J is TRBJ2-7 and V is TRBV7-9, with TRBD2 as a possible D gene (5 bases). Germline-derived CDR1 and CDR2 are SEHNR and FQNEAQ (reference sequence). V was shortened by 4 bases and J by 2 bases, with 12 bases between the two germline ends. The CDR3 has 14 residues.

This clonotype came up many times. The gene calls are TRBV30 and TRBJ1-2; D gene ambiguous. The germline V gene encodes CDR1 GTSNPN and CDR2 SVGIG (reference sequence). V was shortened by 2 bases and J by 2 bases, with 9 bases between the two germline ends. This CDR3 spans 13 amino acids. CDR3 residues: CAWSLGENYGYTF. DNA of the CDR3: TGTGCCTGGAGTCTTGGGGAAAACTATGGCTACACCTTC.

Here the CDR3 reads CAISERTGHHYGYTF. DNA of the CDR3: TGTGCCATCAGTGAACGAACAGGGCATCACTATGGCTACACCTTC. The V gene is TRBV10-3, the J gene TRBJ1-2; D is perhaps TRBD1 (6 bases). Germline CDR1 reads ENHRY; CDR2 reads SYGVKD. This CDR3 comprises 15 residues. The V and J ends lost 3 bases and 3 bases respectively, with 14 bases between them.

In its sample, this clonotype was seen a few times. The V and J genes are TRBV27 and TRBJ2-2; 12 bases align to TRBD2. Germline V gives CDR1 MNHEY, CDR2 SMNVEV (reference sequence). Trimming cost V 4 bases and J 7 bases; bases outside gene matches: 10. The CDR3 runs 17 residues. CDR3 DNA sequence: TGTGCCAGCAGTTCCCGGACTAGCGGGATGTTTGGCGGGGAGCTGTTTTTT. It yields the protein CASSSRTSGMFGGELFF.

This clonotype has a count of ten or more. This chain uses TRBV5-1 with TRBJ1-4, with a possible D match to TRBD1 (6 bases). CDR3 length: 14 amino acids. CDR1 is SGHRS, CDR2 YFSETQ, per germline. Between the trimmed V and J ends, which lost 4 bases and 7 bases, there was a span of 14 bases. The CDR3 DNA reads TGCGCCAGCAGCGGGGGGGCGACGACTGAAAAACTGTTTTTT. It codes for CASSGGATTEKLFF.